These 9 T cell receptor beta chains originate from one sample sequenced in a study of T cell repertoires in ileal Crohn's disease. Assay used: immunoSEQ multiplex PCR; TCRdb lists only in-frame clones, some missing. Here the sample spans about 8,200 clones, under 80% being singletons. The sequenced sample consisted of ileal tissue. Receptor source: an adult with Crohn's disease.

V gene TRBV7-6 combines with J gene TRBJ2-1, with a possible D match to TRBD1 (5 bases). The CDR3 has 16 residues. CDR1 and CDR2 (germline): SGHVS, FNYEAQ. The V and J ends lost 2 bases and 0 bases respectively, with 11 bases between them. The CDR3 protein is CASSLQGGNSYNEQFF. CDR3 coding DNA: TGTGCCAGCAGCTTACAGGGCGGTAACTCCTACAATGAGCAGTTCTTC. The full variable domain, rest sourced from reference TRBV7-6 and TRBJ2-1, is GAGVSQSPRYKVTKRGQDVALRCDPISGHVSLYWYRQALGQGPEFLTYFNYEAQQDKSGLPNDRFSAERPEGSISTLTIQRTEQRDSAMYRCASSLQGGNSYNEQFFGPGTRLTVL.

This chain uses TRBV28 with TRBJ1-6, with D possibly TRBD1 on 5 matching bases. The germline V and J ends were trimmed by 3 bases and 7 bases, with 13 bases remaining between them. This CDR3 is built from 15 residues. Germline lookup yields CDR1 MDHEN and CDR2 SYDVKM. The CDR3 nucleotides are TGTGCCAGCAGTTTGCCGGCAGGGTTGAATTCACCCCTCCACTTT. Translating gives CASSLPAGLNSPLHF.

The V call is TRBV6-1, the J call TRBJ2-3, with TRBD2 matching over 10 bases. This CDR3 is built from 17 residues. V shed 4 bases, J shed 2 bases, and the junction held 9 bases outside the gene matches. Germline-derived CDR1 and CDR2 are MNHNS and SASEGT. The CDR3 coding sequence is TGTGCCAGCAGTGCCAGCATAGCGGGGGGAACCACAGATACGCAGTATTTT. It yields the protein CASSASIAGGTTDTQYF.

The rearrangement links TRBV2 to TRBJ2-3, with a possible D match to TRBD1 (7 bases). Trimming took 8 bases from V and 2 from J, leaving 11 bases between them. CDR1 and CDR2 (germline): SNHLY, FYNNEI. This CDR3 spans 13 amino acids. CDR3: CASHRGLTDTQYF. Here the CDR3 DNA reads TGTGCCAGCCACAGGGGACTCACAGATACGCAGTATTTT.

This clone was recorded once. The chain has TRBV7-3 and TRBJ2-7, with TRBD2 identical over 9 bases. Germline V gene sequence: CDR1 SGHTA, CDR2 FQGTGA. The CDR3 loop spans 15 amino acids. V dropped 3 bases and J dropped 7; count of bases not matched to a gene: 10. CDR3 region: CASSFTLAGLGEQYF. CDR3 sequence (DNA): TGTGCCAGCAGCTTCACCCTAGCGGGGCTGGGGGAGCAGTACTTC.

In its sample, this clone is medium-sized. J is TRBJ2-2 and V is TRBV6-6; D gene unclear. The CDR3 is 12 amino acids. The V and J ends lost 4 bases and 15 bases respectively, with 15 bases between them. Germline CDR1 MNHNY, CDR2 SVGAGI (reference sequence). The CDR3 sequence is CASSSGLMMVFF. In nucleotides, the CDR3 is TGTGCCAGCAGTTCGGGTCTTATGATGGTGTTTTTT.

The rearrangement uses TRBV19 and TRBJ1-4; the D gene is possibly TRBD1 (5 bases). Trimming took off 3 bases at V and 8 bases at J, with 16 bases between the two ends. The CDR3 loop spans 15 amino acids. CDR1 and CDR2 from the germline V gene are LNHDA and SQIVND (reference sequence). The CDR3 nucleotides are TGTGCCAGTAGTATCCCCTCCGGGGCGGGAGAAAAACTGTTTTTT. Its protein is CASSIPSGAGEKLFF.

This clone was detected only a few times. CDR3 sequence: CASSEIGGQLAEQYF. The DNA of the CDR3 is TGCGCCAGCAGTGAAATCGGGGGGCAGTTGGCCGAGCAGTACTTC. The chain has TRBV10-1 and TRBJ2-7, with D possibly matching TRBD2 (7 bases). V was trimmed by 3 bases and J by 6 bases, leaving 18 bases between them. CDR1 and CDR2 (germline): WNHNN, SYGVQD (reference sequence). The CDR3 extends over 15 amino acids.

The rearrangement links TRBV5-1 to TRBJ1-2; 7 positions agree with TRBD1. There are 15 residues in the CDR3. Trimming took 4 bases from V and 0 from J; bases not matched to a gene: 6. Looked up from germline, CDR1 is SGHRS and CDR2 is YFSETQ. The CDR3 sequence is CASSTGTEPNYGYTF. The DNA for the CDR3 is TGCGCCAGCAGCACCGGGACAGAGCCTAACTATGGCTACACCTTC.